This T cell receptor (beta chain) was documented in a study of T cell repertoires in cytomegalovirus infection. In regard to this clonotype: Antigen specificity is unknown.

One entry per CDR3 protein, called by TCRdb with MiXCR from the reads. The table includes just under 500,000 distinct CDR3 sequences, 30% to 40% detected once. The CDR3 runs 18 residues. J was trimmed by 5 bases and V by 2 bases; bases with no gene match: 17. The germline CDR1 and CDR2 sequences are DFQATT and SNEGSKA (reference sequence). V usage is TRBV20-1 and J usage is TRBJ2-1, with 8 bases identical to TRBD2. Here the sequenced sample was cultured PBMCs, taken from culture after CMV antigen stimulation. The clonotype comes from a human donor in good health (CMV status not recorded). Some clones in this sample may be carry-over from other donors' samples. This CDR3 reads CSARTRTGVSSGNNEQFF. In DNA, the CDR3 is TGCAGTGCTAGAACCCGGACTGGAGTTAGTAGCGGGAACAATGAGCAGTTCTTC.